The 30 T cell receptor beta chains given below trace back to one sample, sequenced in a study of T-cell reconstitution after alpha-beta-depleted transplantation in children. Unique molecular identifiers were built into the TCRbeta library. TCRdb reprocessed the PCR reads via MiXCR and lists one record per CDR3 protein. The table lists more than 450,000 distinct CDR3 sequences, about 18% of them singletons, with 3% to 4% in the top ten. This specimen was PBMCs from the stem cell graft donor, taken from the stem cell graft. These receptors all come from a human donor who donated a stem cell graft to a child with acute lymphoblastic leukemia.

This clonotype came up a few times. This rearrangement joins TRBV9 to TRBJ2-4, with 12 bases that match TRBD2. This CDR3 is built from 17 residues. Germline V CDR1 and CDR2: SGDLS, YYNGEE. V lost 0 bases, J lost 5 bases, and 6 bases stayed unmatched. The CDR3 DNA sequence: TGTGCCAGCAGCGTAGACGGGACTAGCGGGCCTCAAAACATTCAGTACTTC. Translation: CASSVDGTSGPQNIQYF.

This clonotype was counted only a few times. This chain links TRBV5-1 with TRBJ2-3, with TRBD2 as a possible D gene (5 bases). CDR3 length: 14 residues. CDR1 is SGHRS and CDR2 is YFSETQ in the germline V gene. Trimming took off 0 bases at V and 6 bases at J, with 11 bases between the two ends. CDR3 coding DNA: TGCGCCAGCAGCTTGGGGAGGATGTCGGATACGCAGTATTTT. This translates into CASSLGRMSDTQYF.

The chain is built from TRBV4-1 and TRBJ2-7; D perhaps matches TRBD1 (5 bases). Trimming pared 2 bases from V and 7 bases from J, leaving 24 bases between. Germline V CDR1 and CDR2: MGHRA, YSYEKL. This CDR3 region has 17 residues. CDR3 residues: CASSQPVRAPVVGEQYF. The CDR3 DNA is TGCGCCAGCAGCCAACCTGTCAGGGCCCCCGTGGTGGGGGAGCAGTACTTC.

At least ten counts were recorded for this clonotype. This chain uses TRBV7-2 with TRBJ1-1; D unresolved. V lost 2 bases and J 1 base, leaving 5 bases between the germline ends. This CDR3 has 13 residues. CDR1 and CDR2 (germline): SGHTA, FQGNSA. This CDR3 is CASSLRPNTEAFF. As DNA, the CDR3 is TGTGCCAGCAGCTTACGGCCGAACACTGAAGCTTTCTTT.

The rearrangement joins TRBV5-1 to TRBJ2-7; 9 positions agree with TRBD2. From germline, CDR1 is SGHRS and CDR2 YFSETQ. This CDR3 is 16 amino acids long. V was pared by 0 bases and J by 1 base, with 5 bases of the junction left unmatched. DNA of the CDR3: TGCGCCAGCAGCTTGGAGGGTAGCGGGAGATCCTACGAGCAGTACTTC. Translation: CASSLEGSGRSYEQYF.

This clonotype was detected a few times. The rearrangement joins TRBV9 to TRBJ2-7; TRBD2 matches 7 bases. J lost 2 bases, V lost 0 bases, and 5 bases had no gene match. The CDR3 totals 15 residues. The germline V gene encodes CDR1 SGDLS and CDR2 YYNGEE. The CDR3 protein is CASSVAPAGTYEQYF. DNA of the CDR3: TGTGCCAGCAGCGTAGCTCCAGCGGGAACCTACGAGCAGTACTTC.

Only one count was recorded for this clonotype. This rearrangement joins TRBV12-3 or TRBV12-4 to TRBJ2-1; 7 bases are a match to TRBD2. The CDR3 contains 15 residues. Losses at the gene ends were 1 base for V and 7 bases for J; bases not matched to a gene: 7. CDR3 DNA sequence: TGTGCCAGCAGTTTAGACGGGAGGTGGTGGAATGAGCAGTTCTTC. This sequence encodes CASSLDGRWWNEQFF.

The CDR3 reads CASTMDNLPYEQYF. The CDR3 DNA reads as TGTGCCAGCACCATGGACAACCTCCCCTACGAGCAGTACTTC. This rearrangement joins TRBV7-9 to TRBJ2-7; tentatively, D is TRBD1 (5 bases). V was trimmed by 7 bases and J by 2 bases, leaving 15 bases between them. Germline loops: CDR1 SEHNR, CDR2 FQNEAQ (reference sequence). This CDR3 has 14 amino acids.

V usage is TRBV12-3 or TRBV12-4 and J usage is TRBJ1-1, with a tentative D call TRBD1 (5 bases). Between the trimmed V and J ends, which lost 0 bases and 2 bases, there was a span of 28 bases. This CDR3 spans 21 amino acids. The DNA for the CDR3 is TGTGCCAGCAGTTTAGCGAAGTGGGGGTTCTATCCCCTAATCTTTAACACTGAAGCTTTCTTT. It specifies CASSLAKWGFYPLIFNTEAFF.

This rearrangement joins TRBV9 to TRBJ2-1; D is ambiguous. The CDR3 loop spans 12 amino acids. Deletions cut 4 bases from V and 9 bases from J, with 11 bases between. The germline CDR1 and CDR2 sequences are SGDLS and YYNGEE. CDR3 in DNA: TGTGCCAGCAGCTTCGGTACGGGTGAGCAGTTCTTC. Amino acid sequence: CASSFGTGEQFF.

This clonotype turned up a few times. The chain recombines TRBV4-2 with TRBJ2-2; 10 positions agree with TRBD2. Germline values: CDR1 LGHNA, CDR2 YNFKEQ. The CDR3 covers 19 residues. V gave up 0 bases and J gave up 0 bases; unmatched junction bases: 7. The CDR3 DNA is TGTGCCAGCAGCCAAGATGAAGTACTAGCGGGATCGAACACCGGGGAGCTGTTTTTT. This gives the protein CASSQDEVLAGSNTGELFF.

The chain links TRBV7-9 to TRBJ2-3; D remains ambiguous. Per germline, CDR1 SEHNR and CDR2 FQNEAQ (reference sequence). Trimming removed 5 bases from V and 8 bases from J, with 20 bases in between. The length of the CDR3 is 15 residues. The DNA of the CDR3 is TGTGCCAGCAGCGAACCCCGCGTTGGTTGGGGTACGCAGTATTTT. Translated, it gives CASSEPRVGWGTQYF. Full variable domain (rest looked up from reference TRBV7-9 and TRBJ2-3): DTGVSQNPRHKITKRGQNVTFRCDPISEHNRLYWYRQTLGQGPEFLTYFQNEAQLEKSRLLSDRFSAERPKGSFSTLEIQRTEQGDSAMYLCASSEPRVGWGTQYFGPGTRLTVL.

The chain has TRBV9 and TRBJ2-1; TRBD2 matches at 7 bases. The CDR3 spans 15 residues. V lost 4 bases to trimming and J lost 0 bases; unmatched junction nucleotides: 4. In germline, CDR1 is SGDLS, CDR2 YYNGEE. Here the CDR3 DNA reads TGTGCCAGCAGCCCGAGCGGGATCTCCTACAATGAGCAGTTCTTC. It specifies CASSPSGISYNEQFF.

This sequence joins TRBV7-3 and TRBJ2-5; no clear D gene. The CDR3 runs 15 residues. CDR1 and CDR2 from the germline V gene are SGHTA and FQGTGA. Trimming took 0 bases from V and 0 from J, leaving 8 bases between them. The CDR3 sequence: CASSLTGINQETQYF. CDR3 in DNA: TGTGCCAGCAGCTTAACTGGCATCAACCAAGAGACCCAGTACTTC.

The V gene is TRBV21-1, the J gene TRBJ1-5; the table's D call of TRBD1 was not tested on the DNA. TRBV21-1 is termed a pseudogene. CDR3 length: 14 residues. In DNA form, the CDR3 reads TGTGCCAGCAGCCGGACAGGGGATTGTCAGCCCCAGCATTTT. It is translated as CASSRTGDCQPQHF.

The CDR3: CSVLVTDTQYF. CDR3 coding DNA: TGCAGTGTGCTAGTTACAGATACGCAGTATTTT. The chain combines TRBV20-1 with TRBJ2-3; D call uncertain. The germline V gene encodes CDR1 DFQATT and CDR2 SNEGSKA (reference sequence). The CDR3 has 11 amino acids. Trimming removed 7 bases from V and 3 bases from J, with 8 bases in between.

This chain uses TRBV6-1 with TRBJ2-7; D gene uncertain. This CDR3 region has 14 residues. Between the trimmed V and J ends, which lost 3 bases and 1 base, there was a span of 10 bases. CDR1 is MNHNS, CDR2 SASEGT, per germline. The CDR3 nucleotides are TGTGCCAGCAGTGACAGGCGATATTCCTACGAGCAGTACTTC. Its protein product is CASSDRRYSYEQYF.

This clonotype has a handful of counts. CDR3 protein: CASSPSGRENEQYF. The CDR3 DNA reads as TGTGCCAGCAGCCCTAGCGGGAGAGAAAACGAGCAGTACTTC. V gene TRBV7-8 combines with J gene TRBJ2-7; 10 bases align to TRBD2. Germline V gives CDR1 SGHVS, CDR2 FQNEAQ. V lost 5 bases and J lost 5; bases outside the gene matches: 6. The CDR3 is 14 residues long. Variable domain in full (rest from reference TRBV7-8 and TRBJ2-7): GAGVSQSPRYKVAKRGQDVALRCDPISGHVSLFWYQQALGQGPEFLTYFQNEAQLDKSGLPSDRFFAERPEGSVSTLKIQRTQQEDSAVYLCASSPSGRENEQYFGPGTRLTVT.

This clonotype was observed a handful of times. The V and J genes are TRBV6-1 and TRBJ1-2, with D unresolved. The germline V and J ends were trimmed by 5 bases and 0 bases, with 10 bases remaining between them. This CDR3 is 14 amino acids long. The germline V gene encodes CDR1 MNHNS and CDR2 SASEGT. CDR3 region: CASSPRSSNYGYTF. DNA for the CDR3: TGTGCCAGCAGTCCCAGGTCGTCTAACTATGGCTACACCTTC.

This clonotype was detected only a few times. DNA for the CDR3: TGTGCCAGTAGGGGGACAGATAGTGGAGATACGCAGTATTTT. Protein sequence: CASRGTDSGDTQYF. The chain is built from TRBV13 and TRBJ2-3, with 7 bases identical to TRBD1. The length of the CDR3 is 14 residues. V lost 9 bases and J lost 5; bases outside the gene matches: 11. CDR1 and CDR2 from the germline V gene are PRHDT and FYEKMQ (reference sequence). Variable domain in full (rest from reference TRBV13 and TRBJ2-3): AAGVIQSPRHLIKEKRETATLKCYPIPRHDTVYWYQQGPGQDPQFLISFYEKMQSDKGSIPDRFSAQQFSDYHSELNMSSLELGDSALYFCASRGTDSGDTQYFGPGTRLTVL.

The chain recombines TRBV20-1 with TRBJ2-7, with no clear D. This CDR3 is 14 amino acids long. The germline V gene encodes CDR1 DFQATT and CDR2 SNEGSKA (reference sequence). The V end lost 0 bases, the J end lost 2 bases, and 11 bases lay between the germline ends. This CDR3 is CSARDPLRPYEQYF. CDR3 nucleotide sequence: TGCAGTGCTAGAGATCCCTTAAGACCCTACGAGCAGTACTTC.

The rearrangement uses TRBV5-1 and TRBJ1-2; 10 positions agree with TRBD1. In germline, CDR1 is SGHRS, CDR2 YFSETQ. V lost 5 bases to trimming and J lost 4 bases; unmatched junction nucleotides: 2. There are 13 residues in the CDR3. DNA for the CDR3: TGCGCCAGCAGGGGACAGGGGACCTATGGCTACACCTTC. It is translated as CASRGQGTYGYTF. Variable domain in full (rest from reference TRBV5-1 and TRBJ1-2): KAGVTQTPRYLIKTRGQQVTLSCSPISGHRSVSWYQQTPGQGLQFLFEYFSETQRNKGNFPGRFSGRQFSNSRSEMNVSTLELGDSALYLCASRGQGTYGYTFGSGTRLTVV.

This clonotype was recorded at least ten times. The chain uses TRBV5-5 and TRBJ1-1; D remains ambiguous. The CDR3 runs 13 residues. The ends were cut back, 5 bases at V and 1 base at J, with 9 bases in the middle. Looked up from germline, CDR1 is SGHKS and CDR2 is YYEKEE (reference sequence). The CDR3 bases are TGTGCCAGCAGTTTTGGCAGGAACACTGAAGCTTTCTTT. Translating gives CASSFGRNTEAFF. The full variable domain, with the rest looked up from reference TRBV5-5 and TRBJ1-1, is DAGVTQSPTHLIKTRGQQVTLRCSPISGHKSVSWYQQVLGQGPQFIFQYYEKEERGRGNFPDRFSARQFPNYSSELNVNALLLGDSALYLCASSFGRNTEAFFGQGTRLTVV.

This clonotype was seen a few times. For the CDR3, the DNA is TGTGCCAGCAGCTTAGGTGGAGTAAGCTATGGCTACACCTTC. Translated: CASSLGGVSYGYTF. The chain employs TRBV7-9 and TRBJ1-2; D gene ambiguous. CDR1 and CDR2 (germline): SEHNR, FQNEAQ (reference sequence). The CDR3 contains 14 residues. Trimming pared 1 base from V and 4 bases from J, leaving 10 bases between.

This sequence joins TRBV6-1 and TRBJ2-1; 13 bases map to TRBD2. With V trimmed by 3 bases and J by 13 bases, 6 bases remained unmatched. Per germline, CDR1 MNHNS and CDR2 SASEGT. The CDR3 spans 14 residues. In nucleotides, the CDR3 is TGTGCCAGCAGTGATACTAGCGGGAGGGGTGACCAGTTCTTC. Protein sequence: CASSDTSGRGDQFF.

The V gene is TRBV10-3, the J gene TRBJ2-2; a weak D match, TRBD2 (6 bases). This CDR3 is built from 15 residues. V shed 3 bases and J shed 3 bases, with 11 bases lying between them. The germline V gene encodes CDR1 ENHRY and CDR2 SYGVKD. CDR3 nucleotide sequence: TGTGCCATCAGTGATAGCGGAAGGTACACCGGGGAGCTGTTTTTT. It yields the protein CAISDSGRYTGELFF.

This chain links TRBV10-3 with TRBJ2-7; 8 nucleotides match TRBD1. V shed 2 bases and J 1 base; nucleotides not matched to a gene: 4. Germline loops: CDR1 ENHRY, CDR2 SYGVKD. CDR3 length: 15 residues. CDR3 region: CAISEGTGVSYEQYF. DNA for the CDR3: TGTGCCATCAGTGAGGGGACAGGCGTGTCCTACGAGCAGTACTTC.

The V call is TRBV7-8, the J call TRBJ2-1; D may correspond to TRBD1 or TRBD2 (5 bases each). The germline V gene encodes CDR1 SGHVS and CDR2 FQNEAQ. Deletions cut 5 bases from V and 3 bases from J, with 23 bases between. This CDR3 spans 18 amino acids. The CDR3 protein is CASSAIQATRGFYNEQFF. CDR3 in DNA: TGTGCCAGCAGCGCAATACAGGCGACTCGGGGATTCTACAATGAGCAGTTCTTC.

CDR3 region: CASSEGMGGNTIYF. CDR3 coding DNA: TGTGCCAGCAGTGAAGGCATGGGAGGAAACACCATATATTTT. The V and J genes are TRBV6-1 and TRBJ1-3; D is unclear. Germline V gene data show CDR1 as MNHNS and CDR2 as SASEGT. The length of the CDR3 is 14 residues. Between the trimmed V and J ends, which lost 1 base and 4 bases, there was a span of 8 bases.

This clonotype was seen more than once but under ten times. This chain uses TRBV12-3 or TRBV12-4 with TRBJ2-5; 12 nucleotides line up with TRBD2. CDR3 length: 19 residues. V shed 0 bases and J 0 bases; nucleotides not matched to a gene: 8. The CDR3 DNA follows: TGTGCCAGCAGTTTAGCTCGGCTAGCGGGAGGGCTGTACCAAGAGACCCAGTACTTC. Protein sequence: CASSLARLAGGLYQETQYF.